This T cell receptor (beta chain) was captured in a study of T cell changes during pregnancy in multiple sclerosis. The CDR3 spans 15 residues. V was cut by 1 base and J by 5 bases, with 15 bases left in between. CDR1 and CDR2 from the germline V gene are SGDLS and YYNGEE. Produced via immunoSEQ multiplex PCR; TCRdb's table is partial and in-frame only. The data contain over 25,000 clones, 75% to 95% of them singletons. The sequence derives from a female donor with multiple sclerosis, enrolled in a pregnancy study. The chain is built from TRBV9 and TRBJ2-5, with D maybe TRBD2 (6 bases). Here the sequenced sample was CD8+ T cells from peripheral blood mononuclear cells, taken before pregnancy. CDR3 region: CASSVYGSGGETQYF. The CDR3 bases are TGTGCCAGCAGCGTATACGGGAGTGGGGGGGAGACCCAGTACTTC. Variable domain in full (rest from reference TRBV9 and TRBJ2-5): DSGVTQTPKHLITATGQRVTLRCSPRSGDLSVYWYQQSLDQGLQFLIQYYNGEERAKGNILERFSAQQFPDLHSELNLSSLELGDSALYFCASSVYGSGGETQYFGPGTRLLVL.